This T cell receptor beta chain was recorded in a study of T cell responses to AZD1222 COVID-19 vaccine. Sequencing was performed with immunoSEQ multiplex PCR; in TCRdb, only in-frame clones are kept and a portion is missing. The sample records roughly 90,000 clones, 80% to 95% being singletons. The CDR3 consists of 15 residues. With 4 bases removed from V and 5 bases from J, the gap between germline ends came to 14 bases. From germline, CDR1 is MNHEY and CDR2 SVGAGI. Material: peripheral blood, obtained on day 0 of MenACWY control vaccination. This clonotype originated in an adult in good health. V is TRBV6-5 and J is TRBJ1-4; TRBD1 might be the D (6 bases). The CDR3 DNA sequence: TGTGCCAGCAGTTTTTTTCGGGGGGCCAATGAAAAACTGTTTTTT. Amino acid sequence: CASSFFRGANEKLFF.